This record concerns one T cell receptor beta chain sequence. The antigen this receptor binds is unknown. Base qualities are not recorded, but no much larger clone differs from it by a single base. TCRbeta CDR3 regions were sequenced with the immunoSEQ Assay. After extraction, genomic DNA underwent amplification by bias-controlled multiplex PCR, followed by high-throughput sequencing. The study's processing was this. Collapsing and filtering of sequences were performed to quantify the absolute abundance of each unique TCRbeta CDR3 region. Usable DNA was measured by amplifying reference genes present in all nucleated cells, and TCRbeta template counts were normalized to that usable DNA to estimate T cell fraction. Repertoire TCRs were annotated as SARS-CoV-2-specific when V gene, CDR3 amino acid sequence and J gene were exactly matched to a known reactive TCR set. MIRA supplied the reference SARS-CoV-2 TCR set, which was filtered for enrichment in COVID-19-positive ImmuneCODE repertoires so that public or cross-reactive TCRs were removed. Using the MIRA antigens, annotated TCRs were further analysed by specific ORF or by position within an ORF. Breadth was defined as the number of annotated unique rearrangements divided by the total number of unique productive rearrangements, and depth was defined as the summed frequency of the annotated unique rearrangements. TCR breadth was compared between groups using two-sided Wilcoxon rank-sum tests. TCRdb mirrors the immuneACCESS table, restricted to in-frame sequences. Some clones are absent from its copies; in checked studies, under half trace to an unresolved V gene, and the reason for the others is unknown. V and J calls and clone size are given by that table; D and trimming were obtained from the DNA. Present in this sample are about 400,000 clones, approximately 90% of which were seen just once. About 2% of the sample lies in the top ten.

The data were taken from a study of Ad26.COV2.S vaccination and SARS-CoV-2 variants (dated by TCRdb to the early 2020s). Describing the broader study: Vaccine-arm donors were drawn from COV1001, a multicentre, randomized, double-blind, placebo-controlled phase I-IIa trial of Ad26.COV2.S in healthy adults. Dosing of Ad26.COV2.S was intramuscular, at either 5x10^10 or 1x10^11 viral particles, delivered as one shot or as two shots spaced 56 days apart. The specificity and breadth of SARS-CoV-2-reactive T cell receptors after Ad26.COV2.S vaccination were assessed by TCRbeta repertoire sequencing. A total of 32 samples were included in the TCR-sequenced set, comprising around 19 Ad26.COV2.S vaccine recipients, 5 placebo recipients and 8 SARS-CoV-2 convalescent individuals. Participants in the trial were split at random into five groups of five each, receiving low-dose or high-dose Ad26.COV2.S once or twice, or else placebo on both occasions. Investigators did not know the trial group allocation while performing experiments and assessing outcomes.

Reading the label with the study, this specimen's treatment or condition is: about 20 received Ad26.COV2.S at low or high dose, single or two shots; 5 received placebo; per-sample allocation not given. For vaccine and placebo recipients, repertoires were sequenced using samples collected on day 63 after the first injection. In Cohort 1b, 25 or so adults aged 18-55 years were enrolled at a single site in Boston, USA, between 29 July and 7 August 2020. Ad26.COV2.S was a replication-incompetent adenovirus type 26 vector expressing a prefusion-stabilized SARS-CoV-2 spike protein from the original Wuhan strain. Results and caveats for the whole study, not just this receptor: Ad26.COV2.S recipients had higher spike-specific TCR breadth than placebo recipients (P = 0.0014). After vaccination, spike-specific CD8+ and CD4+ T cell responses were reported to show substantial breadth. According to the authors, total T cell responses may have been underestimated by the TCR breadth and depth analyses. Comparing responses between vaccine doses or regimens was not something the study was powered to do. Comparable non-spike TCR breadth was observed between vaccine and placebo recipients, consistent with only spike being contained in the vaccine.

Per the germline V gene, MNHEY is the CDR1 and SVGEGT is the CDR2. Trimming costs V 2 bases and J 2 bases, and their ends lie 25 bases apart. CDR3 length: 20 amino acids, cysteine to phenylalanine. Of all the DNA, just the CDR3 is kept, 60 bases in frame from base 1. This receptor was identified in a person aged 18-65 years who received the Ad26.COV2.S COVID-19 vaccine or a placebo. This specimen was peripheral blood, taken in a trial of Ad26.COV2.S vaccine versus placebo. Here the chain combines TRBV6-2 or TRBV6-3 and TRBJ2-4, with a weak D call of TRBD2 (6 bases match). The CDR3 loop reads CASSYDNVLGRLVSKNIQYF. The DNA reads TGTGCCAGCAGTTACGATAATGTGCTAGGCCGACTAGTCTCCAAAAACATTCAGTACTTC.